This T cell receptor beta chain stems from a study of cytomegalovirus exposure and HLA in healthy donors. In the PCR, 60 Vbeta and 13 Jbeta primers were used. The repertoire was sequenced with immunoSEQ multiplex PCR; TCRdb's copy has only in-frame clones and lacks some. There are some 100,000 clones in the sample; approximately 76% occur only once, and approximately 8.4% lies in the top ten. This CDR3 spans 15 amino acids. J gave up 1 base and V 5 bases, and 7 bases lay outside the gene matches. Germline CDR1 MNHEY, CDR2 SVGAGI. The material sequenced was PBMCs. The rearrangement joins TRBV6-5 to TRBJ2-7; 8 bases are a match to TRBD1. The receptor's source is a man aged 35 to 55 in good health and CMV-seronegative. The CDR3 loop is CASSPWTGRSYEQYF. The DNA for the CDR3 is TGTGCCAGCAGTCCCTGGACAGGGAGATCCTACGAGCAGTACTTC.